This T cell receptor beta chain was profiled in a study of blood T cell repertoires in COVID-19. Participant ages covered about 18 to 100 years across about 22 US areas. As handled by the study authors: Amplification from reference gene primers served as the basis for estimated nucleated cell counts. This table comes from immunoSEQ multiplex PCR, and its TCRdb copy is limited to in-frame clones, with some not included. That table gives V, J and clone size, and the DNA gave D and trimming. The sample holds approximately 200,000 clones, approximately 90% seen once. Trimming took 3 bases from V and 6 from J; bases not matched to a gene: 10. The CDR3 contains 15 residues. Germline loops: CDR1 MNHEY, CDR2 SVGEGT.

The chain couples TRBV6-2 or TRBV6-3 to TRBJ1-2; 7 bases line up with TRBD1. The sequencing sample was made of PBMCs or T cells enriched from blood (not recorded which). This clonotype was sampled from a man aged 30 to 39 who had recovered from COVID-19. CDR3 DNA sequence: TGTGCCAGCAGTTATGAGGGGGCCCGAGGGAATGGCTACACCTTC. Its protein product is CASSYEGARGNGYTF.